This TCR beta chain was found in a study of cytomegalovirus exposure and HLA in healthy donors. Overall study context: There were 350 to 400 genotyped donors. Of these, roughly 86% fell in the genetic ancestry cluster associated with self-reported Caucasian donors.

Study-level findings and limits: When presence/absence was analysed, sequencing depth was taken to be roughly uniform across donors. TRBV6-2, TRBV6-3 and some other V segments were unresolvable in 87-base-pair reads.

The CDR3 has 15 residues. V shed 10 bases, J shed 5 bases, and the junction held 12 bases outside the gene matches. The germline CDR1 and CDR2 sequences are MDHEN and SYDVKM. The study ran its PCR with 60 Vbeta and 13 Jbeta primers. Profiled with immunoSEQ multiplex PCR; TCRdb holds only in-frame clones, not every one. The sample has a few hundred thousand clones, 75% to 80% seen once. With regard to this clone: Its antigen is as yet unknown.

The sequence came from a man between 18 and 29 years old in good health and CMV-seronegative. The rearrangement uses TRBV28 and TRBJ2-5, with 11 bases fitting TRBD1. The sample comprised PBMCs. The CDR3 reads CATGQGAIVVETQYF. The CDR3 DNA sequence: TGTGCCACCGGACAGGGGGCTATCGTGGTGGAGACCCAGTACTTC.